What follows is one TCR beta chain and its context. The CDR3 contains 16 residues. J lost 9 bases, V lost 0 bases, and 10 bases had no gene match. CDR1 is SGHRS, CDR2 YFSETQ, per germline. This specimen comes from a study of blood T cell repertoires in COVID-19. The wider study: There were acute and convalescent COVID-19 samples, and they came from the United States, Italy and Spain. Sources were T cells, B-cell-depleted T cells, or PBMCs; the material itself was cDNA or gDNA.

In the original workflow: Reference gene primer amplification in the assay estimated nucleated cell counts. Sequencing used immunoSEQ multiplex PCR; TCRdb keeps in-frame clones, though not all of them. The DNA was the basis for D and trimming; V, J and clone size are from that table. Found here are about 140,000 clones, around 86% of them singletons; the top ten hold around 1.5%. Specimen: peripheral blood. The genes are TRBV5-1 and TRBJ2-1; 9 nucleotides agree with TRBD2. This sequence was found in a human donor in a cohort sampled during active COVID-19. CDR3 protein: CASSLDLAGYRGEQFF. The CDR3 nucleotides read TGCGCCAGCAGCTTGGACCTAGCGGGGTATCGCGGTGAGCAGTTCTTC.